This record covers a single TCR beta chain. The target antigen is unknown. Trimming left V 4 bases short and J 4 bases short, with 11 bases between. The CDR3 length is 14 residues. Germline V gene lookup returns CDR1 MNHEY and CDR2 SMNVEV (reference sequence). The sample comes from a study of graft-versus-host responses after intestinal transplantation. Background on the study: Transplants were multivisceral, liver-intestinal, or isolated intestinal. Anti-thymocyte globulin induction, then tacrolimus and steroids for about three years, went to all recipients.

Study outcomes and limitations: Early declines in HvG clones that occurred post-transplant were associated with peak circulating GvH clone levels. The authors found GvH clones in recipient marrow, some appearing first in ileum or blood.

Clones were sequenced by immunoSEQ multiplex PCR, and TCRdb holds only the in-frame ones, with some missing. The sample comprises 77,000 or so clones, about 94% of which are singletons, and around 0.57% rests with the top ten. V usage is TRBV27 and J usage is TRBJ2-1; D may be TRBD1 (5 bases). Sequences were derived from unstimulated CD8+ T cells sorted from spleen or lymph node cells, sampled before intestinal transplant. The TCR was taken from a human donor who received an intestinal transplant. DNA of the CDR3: TGTGCCAGCAGTTCCTCGACAGTATACAATGAGCAGTTCTTC. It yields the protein CASSSSTVYNEQFF.